The entry below gives a single T cell receptor beta chain sequence along with its context. The V and J ends lost 4 bases and 4 bases, in that order; junction bases with no gene match: 7. The germline V gene has CDR1 SGHNT and CDR2 YYREEE (reference sequence). CDR3 length: 16 amino acids. The record originates from a study of T cell responses to AZD1222 COVID-19 vaccine. Assay used: immunoSEQ multiplex PCR; TCRdb lists only in-frame clones, some missing. The sample lists approximately 110,000 clones, approximately 90% occurring once. This specimen was peripheral blood, taken on day 0 of AZD1222 vaccination. This chain uses TRBV5-4 with TRBJ2-5; 13 bases match TRBD2. The sequence derives from an adult in good health. In DNA, the CDR3 is TGTGCCAGCAGCACCGGACTAGCGGGAGAGAGAGAGACCCAGTACTTC. Encoded protein: CASSTGLAGERETQYF.